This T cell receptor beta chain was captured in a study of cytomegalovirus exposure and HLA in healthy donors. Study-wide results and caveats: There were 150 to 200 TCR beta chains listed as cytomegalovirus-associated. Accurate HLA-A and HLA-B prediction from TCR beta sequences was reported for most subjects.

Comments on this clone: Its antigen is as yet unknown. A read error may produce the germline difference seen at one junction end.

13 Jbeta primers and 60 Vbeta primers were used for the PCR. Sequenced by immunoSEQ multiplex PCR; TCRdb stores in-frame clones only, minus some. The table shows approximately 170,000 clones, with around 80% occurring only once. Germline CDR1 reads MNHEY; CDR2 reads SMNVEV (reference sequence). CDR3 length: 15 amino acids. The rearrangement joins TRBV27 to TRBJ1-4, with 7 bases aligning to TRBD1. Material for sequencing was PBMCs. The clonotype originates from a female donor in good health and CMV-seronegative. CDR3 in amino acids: CASSPGTTGTEQLFF. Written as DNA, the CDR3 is TGTGCCAGCAGTCCTGGTACGACAGGGACTGAACAACTGTTTTTT.